These 18 T cell receptor beta chains originate from one sample sequenced in a study of T cell clonality in common variable immunodeficiency. Their recognized antigens are unknown. The repertoire was sequenced with immunoSEQ multiplex PCR; TCRdb's copy has only in-frame clones and lacks some. This repertoire holds roughly 40,000 clones, and none appear only once. General study results and limits: Common variable immunodeficiency TCR beta sequences reportedly had fewer deletions and N-nucleotide insertions.

Sequenced sample: peripheral blood mononuclear cells. The source is a human donor with common variable immunodeficiency.

In its sample, this clone was seen many times. The CDR3 is cut off 3 residues early in the read; its end comes from the germline J gene. The J gene is TRBJ1-6, the V gene TRBV30; TRBD1 agrees at 7 bases. The CDR3 has 18 amino acids. Germline loops: CDR1 GTSNPN, CDR2 SVGIG (reference sequence). Germline trimming cut 3 bases from V and 7 bases from J; bases unmatched to any gene: 18. CDR3 DNA (partial): TGTGCCTGGAGGCCAGGAGGGACAGCGGTTTTTGGGAATTCACCC. Translating it yields CAWRPGGTAVFGNSP. The entire CDR3 is CAWRPGGTAVFGNSPLHF.

This clone was counted between two and nine times. The sequence runs out 3 residues before the end of the CDR3; the remainder is reconstructed from the germline J gene. V is TRBV19 and J is TRBJ2-7, with D possibly TRBD1 on 6 matching bases. V lost 5 bases and J lost 3, with 20 bases in between. The CDR3 spans 16 residues. Germline V lookup: CDR1 LNHDA, CDR2 SQIVND (reference sequence). The CDR3 sequence is CASSPTNGQTVYEQYF. CDR3 DNA, as far as it was read: TGTGCCAGTAGTCCCACCAATGGACAGACGGTCTACGAG.

This clone was seen at least ten times. The missing CDR3 end, 3 residues past where the read stops, is filled in from the germline J gene. This sequence joins TRBV18 and TRBJ2-1; 8 bases match TRBD1. Germline V gene lookup returns CDR1 KGHSH and CDR2 LQKENI. CDR3 size: 13 residues. Trimming cost V 5 bases and J 7 bases; bases outside gene matches: 4. The sequenced part of the CDR3 DNA is TGTGCCAGCTCAACAAGACAGGGGAATGAG. Translating it yields CASSTRQGNE. From start to end, the CDR3 is CASSTRQGNEQFF.

Turning to this clone: The CDR3 end lies 3 residues beyond the end of the read and is filled in from the germline J gene. The V gene is TRBV19, the J gene TRBJ2-7, with 10 bases lining up with TRBD1. V gave up 3 bases and J gave up 6 bases; unmatched junction bases: 11. This CDR3 comprises 16 residues. CDR1 and CDR2 (germline): LNHDA, SQIVND (reference sequence). Here the CDR3 reads CASSIRGQGRGGEQYF. CDR3 DNA, as far as it was read: TGTGCCAGTAGTATCCGGGGACAGGGGAGGGGAGGCGAG.

Only a few counts were recorded for this clone. The read terminates 3 residues ahead of where the CDR3 ends, so the germline J gene completes it. The rearrangement uses TRBV6-2 or TRBV6-3 and TRBJ2-4; possible D gene TRBD2, 6 bases. The V end was cut by 8 bases, the J end by 6 bases, with 11 bases between. Looked up from germline, CDR1 is MNHEY and CDR2 is SVGEGT. CDR3 length: 12 amino acids. The chain's CDR3 is CASGVSGNIQYF. CDR3 DNA, as far as it was read: TGTGCCAGCGGTGTTAGCGGAAACATT.

The covered CDR3 bases are TGCAGTGCTAGGTCTTATGCGGGAATGTCAGAGACC. Translated: CSARSYAGMSET. The CDR3 in its entirety is CSARSYAGMSETQYF. The rearrangement links TRBV20-1 to TRBJ2-5; perhaps TRBD2 as D (6 bases). Read sequence stops 3 residues before the CDR3 end, and the germline J gene provides the missing end. Germline V gives CDR1 DFQATT, CDR2 SNEGSKA (reference sequence). The CDR3 is made up of 15 amino acids. V lost 3 bases to trimming and J lost 4 bases, with 18 bases between them.

This clone was seen at least ten times. Read data end 3 residues before the CDR3 end; the end is taken from the germline J gene. The V call is TRBV6-2 or TRBV6-3, the J call TRBJ2-1; 7 bases agree with TRBD1. The J segment lost 7 bases and the V segment lost 6 bases, leaving 12 bases of the junction unmatched. Germline CDR1 and CDR2: MNHEY and SVGEGT. The CDR3 covers 15 residues. CDR3 residues: CASSYHTGVANEQFF. The CDR3 bases that were read are TGTGCCAGCAGCTACCACACAGGGGTAGCAAATGAG.

Notes on this clone: The read terminates 3 residues ahead of where the CDR3 ends, so the germline J gene completes it. The V call is TRBV6-1, the J call TRBJ1-5, with TRBD1 as a possible D gene (6 bases). V lost 1 base and J 7 bases, leaving 11 bases between the germline ends. CDR1 and CDR2 from the germline V gene are MNHNS and SASEGT. This CDR3 spans 14 amino acids. Incomplete CDR3 DNA: TGTGCCAGCAGTGAAGGGGGGAGGGGGCAGCCC. Translating it yields CASSEGGRGQP. From start to end, the CDR3 is CASSEGGRGQPQHF.

Partial CDR3 DNA: TGTGCCAGCAGTTCCGCCATCAGCAACAGGATCAGCGAGACC. This sequence encodes CASSSAISNRISET. In full, the CDR3 is CASSSAISNRISETQYF. The chain is built from TRBV6-7 and TRBJ2-5; maybe TRBD1 (5 bases). The read ends 3 residues early relative to the CDR3; the germline J gene fills the gap. TRBV6-7 is marked as an open reading frame, function uncertain. V lost 4 bases and J 5 bases, leaving 23 bases between the germline ends. The CDR3 consists of 17 residues.

A remark on this clone: The observed sequence ends 3 residues before the CDR3 terminus, with the missing tail filled in from the germline J gene. The chain uses TRBV6-1 and TRBJ2-1; D ambiguous. Looked up from germline, CDR1 is MNHNS and CDR2 is SASEGT. With 1 base removed from V and 3 bases from J, the gap between germline ends came to 10 bases. The CDR3 sequence is 15 residues long. The part of the CDR3 DNA that was read is TGTGCCAGCAGTGAAGTGTCCAGCGACTACAATGAG. It is translated as CASSEVSSDYNE. The entire CDR3 protein reads CASSEVSSDYNEQFF.

This clone was observed at least ten times. The read ends 3 residues shy of where the CDR3 ends; the end is completed using the germline J gene. The V call is TRBV7-3, the J call TRBJ2-3, with TRBD2 identical over 7 bases. V was pared by 0 bases and J by 6 bases, with 9 bases of the junction left unmatched. CDR1 and CDR2 from the germline V gene are SGHTA and FQGTGA. The CDR3 contains 16 residues. The part of the CDR3 DNA that was read is TGTGCCAGCAGCTTAACGTCGGCGGGAGAGGCGGATACG. Protein product: CASSLTSAGEADT. The whole CDR3 protein is CASSLTSAGEADTQYF.

This clone has at least ten counts. The sequence runs out 3 residues before the end of the CDR3; the remainder is reconstructed from the germline J gene. The V gene is TRBV11-2, the J gene TRBJ2-2, with TRBD2 matching 7 bases. V lost 3 bases, J lost 5 bases, and 6 bases stayed unmatched. The CDR3 covers 15 residues. Germline V gene sequence: CDR1 SGHAT, CDR2 FQNNGV. CDR3 sequence reads: CASSFAGVRTGELFF. The CDR3 DNA, read in part, is TGTGCCAGCAGCTTTGCGGGAGTGCGGACCGGGGAG.

This clone has ten or more counts. The read terminates 3 residues ahead of where the CDR3 ends, so the germline J gene completes it. V gene TRBV29-1 combines with J gene TRBJ1-2, with D perhaps matching TRBD1 (5 bases). Between the trimmed V and J ends, which lost 4 bases and 0 bases, there was a span of 6 bases. The germline gives CDR1 SQVTM, CDR2 ANQGSEA. CDR3 size: 12 residues. CDR3 bases read: TGCAGCGTTGGGACAACTAACTATGGC. This encodes CSVGTTNYG. The whole CDR3 sequence is CSVGTTNYGYTF.

To note about this clone: The observed sequence ends 3 residues before the CDR3 terminus, with the missing tail filled in from the germline J gene. The same CDR3 also results from other DNA sequences found in this sample. The J gene is TRBJ2-7, the V gene TRBV30, with 9 bases identical to TRBD1. V was clipped by 1 base and J by 4 bases; unmatched bases: 5. CDR1 is GTSNPN and CDR2 is SVGIG in the germline V gene (reference sequence). This CDR3 contains 14 residues. The CDR3 is CAWSAGQGSYEQYF. The CDR3 bases that were read are TGTGCCTGGAGTGCGGGACAGGGATCTTACGAG.

In regard to this clone: The read ends 3 residues shy of where the CDR3 ends; the end is completed using the germline J gene. The chain carries TRBV18 and TRBJ1-2; D perhaps matches TRBD1 (5 bases). The CDR3 is 13 amino acids. The V and J ends lost 5 bases and 6 bases respectively, with 13 bases between them. Germline loops: CDR1 KGHSH, CDR2 LQKENI. CDR3 amino acids: CASSSGGMDGYTF. CDR3 bases read: TGTGCCAGCTCATCCGGGGGGATGGATGGC. Full variable domain (outside the CDR3, taken from reference TRBV18 and TRBJ1-2): NAGVMQNPRHLVRRRGQEARLRCSPMKGHSHVYWYRQLPEEGLKFMVYLQKENIIDESGMPKERFSAEFPKEGPSILRIQQVVRGDSAAYFCASSSGGMDGYTFGSGTRLTVV.

Notes on this clone: The observed sequence ends 3 residues before the CDR3 terminus, with the missing tail filled in from the germline J gene. The chain combines TRBV7-6 with TRBJ2-3, with 11 bases fitting TRBD2. Germline values: CDR1 SGHVS, CDR2 FNYEAQ. V was pared by 1 base and J by 0 bases, with 6 bases of the junction left unmatched. This CDR3 region has 18 residues. The CDR3 region is CASSLDGLAGDSTDTQYF. The CDR3 DNA, read in part, is TGTGCCAGCAGCTTAGACGGACTAGCGGGTGATAGCACAGATACG.

Only a few counts were recorded for this clone. The CDR3 end is not reached by the read, which stops 3 residues before it; the germline J gene fills it in. The chain employs TRBV5-1 and TRBJ2-5, with 9 bases identical to TRBD1. This CDR3 has 16 amino acids. With 4 bases clipped from V and 3 bases from J, the junction kept 10 bases outside the gene matches. The germline V gene encodes CDR1 SGHRS and CDR2 YFSETQ. CDR3 region: CASSPSGQGKKETQYF. The covered CDR3 bases are TGCGCCAGCAGCCCATCCGGACAGGGGAAAAAAGAGACC.

This clone has a count of ten or more. The read terminates 3 residues ahead of where the CDR3 ends, so the germline J gene completes it. This sequence joins TRBV7-2 and TRBJ1-2; D gene ambiguous. Trimming took off 4 bases at V and 4 bases at J, with 10 bases between the two ends. Germline V gene data show CDR1 as SGHTA and CDR2 as FQGNSA. The length of the CDR3 is 13 residues. The DNA read from the CDR3 is TGTGCCAGCAGCTCATGGGCGGGCTATGGC. It specifies CASSSWAGYG. The full CDR3 protein reads CASSSWAGYGYTF.